This TCR beta chain was found in a study of shared clonotypes between healthy human individuals. The CDR3 has 13 residues. CDR1 and CDR2 (germline): MNHEY, SMNVEV (reference sequence). V shed 6 bases and J 7 bases; nucleotides not matched to a gene: 9. The data were produced by immunoSEQ multiplex PCR, yet TCRdb's version contains in-frame clones alone and is incomplete. The data contain about 2 million clones, 95% of them singletons. The rearrangement links TRBV27 to TRBJ2-7; 7 bases agree with TRBD1. Sequencing input: naive CD4+ T cells sorted from blood. Subset given: CD45RA+ positively selected. The source is a man in his late teens or twenties in good health. CDR3 sequence (DNA): TGTGCCAGCAGCAACCGACAGGGTCGGGAGCAGTACTTC. Translated: CASSNRQGREQYF.